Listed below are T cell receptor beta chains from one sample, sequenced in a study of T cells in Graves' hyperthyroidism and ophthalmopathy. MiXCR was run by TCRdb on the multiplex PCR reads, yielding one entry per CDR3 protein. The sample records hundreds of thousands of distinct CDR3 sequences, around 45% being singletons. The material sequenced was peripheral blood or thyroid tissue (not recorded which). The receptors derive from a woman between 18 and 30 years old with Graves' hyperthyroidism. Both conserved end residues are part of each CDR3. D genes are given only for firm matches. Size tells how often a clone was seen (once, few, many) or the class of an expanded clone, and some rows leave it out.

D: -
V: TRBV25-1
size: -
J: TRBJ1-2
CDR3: CASRGLTNYGYTF
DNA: TGTGCCAGCAGGGGGTTAACTAACTATGGCTACACCTTC

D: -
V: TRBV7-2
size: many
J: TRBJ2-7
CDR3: CASSLAWGEQYF
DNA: TGTGCCAGCAGCTTAGCGTGGGGCGAGCAGTACTTC

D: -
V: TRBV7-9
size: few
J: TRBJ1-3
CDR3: CASRTTLRNTIYF
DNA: TGTGCCAGCAGGACAACCCTGAGAAACACCATATATTTT

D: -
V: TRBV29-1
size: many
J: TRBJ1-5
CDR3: CSVSLRDQPQHF
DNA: TGCAGCGTGAGCCTGAGGGACCAGCCCCAGCATTTT

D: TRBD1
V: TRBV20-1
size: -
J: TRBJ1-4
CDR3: CSARQGAPNEKLFF
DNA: TGCAGTGCCAGACAGGGGGCACCTAATGAAAAACTGTTTTTT

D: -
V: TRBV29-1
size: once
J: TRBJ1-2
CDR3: CSVEMMQGPYGYTF
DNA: TGCAGCGTTGAAATGATGCAGGGGCCCTATGGCTACACCTTC

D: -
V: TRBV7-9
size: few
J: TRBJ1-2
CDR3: CASSPPIQGLYGYTF
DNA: TGTGCCAGCAGCCCTCCCATACAGGGTTTATATGGCTACACCTTC

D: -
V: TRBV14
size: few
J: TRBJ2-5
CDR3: CASSQEGGSTETQYF
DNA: TGTGCCAGCAGCCAAGAAGGGGGGAGCACCGAGACCCAGTACTTC

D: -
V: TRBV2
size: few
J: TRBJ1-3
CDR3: CASSWARGSGNTIYF
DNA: TGTGCCAGCAGTTGGGCCCGGGGCTCTGGAAACACCATATATTTT

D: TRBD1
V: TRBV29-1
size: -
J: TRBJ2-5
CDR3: CSSGTGSQETQYF
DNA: TGCAGCTCAGGGACAGGGTCACAAGAGACCCAGTACTTC

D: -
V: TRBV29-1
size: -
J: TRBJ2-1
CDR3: CSVVGVNEQFF
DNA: TGCAGCGTTGTGGGCGTCAATGAGCAGTTCTTC

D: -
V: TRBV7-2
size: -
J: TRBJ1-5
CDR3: CASSRVYSNQPQHF
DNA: TGTGCCAGCAGCAGGGTCTATAGCAATCAGCCCCAGCATTTT

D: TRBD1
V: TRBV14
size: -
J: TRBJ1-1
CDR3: CASSQTGGMNTEAFF
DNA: TGTGCCAGCAGCCAAACAGGGGGCATGAACACTGAAGCTTTCTTT

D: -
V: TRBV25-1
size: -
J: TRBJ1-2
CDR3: CASVGQGGIGYGYTF
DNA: TGTGCCAGCGTTGGGCAGGGCGGGATTGGCTATGGCTACACCTTC

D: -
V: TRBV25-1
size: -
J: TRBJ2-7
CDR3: CANSDPGGYYEQYF
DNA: TGTGCTAATTCCGACCCAGGGGGGTATTACGAGCAGTACTTC

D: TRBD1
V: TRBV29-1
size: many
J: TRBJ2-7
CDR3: CSGGDSSSYEQYF
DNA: TGCAGCGGAGGGGACAGCAGCTCCTACGAGCAGTACTTC

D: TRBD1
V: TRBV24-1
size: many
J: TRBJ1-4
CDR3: CATSDPGQVEKLFF
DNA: TGTGCCACCAGTGACCCGGGACAGGTAGAAAAACTGTTTTTT

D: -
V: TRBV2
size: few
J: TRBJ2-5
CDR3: CASSYPGTPGETQYF
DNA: TGTGCCAGCAGTTACCCCGGGACACCTGGGGAGACCCAGTACTTC

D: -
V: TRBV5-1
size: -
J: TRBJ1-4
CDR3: CASSFLGEKLFF
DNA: TGCGCCAGCAGCTTCCTAGGGGAAAAACTGTTTTTT

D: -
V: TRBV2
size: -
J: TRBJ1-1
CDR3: CASSPREDYSEAFF
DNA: TGTGCCAGCTCCCCCCGGGAAGACTACTCCGAAGCTTTCTTT

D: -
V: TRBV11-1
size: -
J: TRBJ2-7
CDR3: CATSGPQGYEQYF
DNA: TGTGCCACCAGTGGACCGCAGGGGTACGAGCAGTACTTC

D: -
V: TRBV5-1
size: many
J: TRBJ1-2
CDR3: CASSLGQLNYGYTF
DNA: TGCGCCAGCAGCTTGGGCCAGCTTAACTATGGCTACACCTTC

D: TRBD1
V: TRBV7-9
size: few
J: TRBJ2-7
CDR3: CASSFSQGAYEQYF
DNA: TGTGCCAGCAGCTTTTCACAGGGGGCCTACGAGCAGTACTTC

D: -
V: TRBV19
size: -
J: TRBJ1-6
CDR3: CAWSVRPNNSPLHF
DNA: TGTGCCTGGAGTGTTCGACCCAATAATTCACCCCTCCACTTT

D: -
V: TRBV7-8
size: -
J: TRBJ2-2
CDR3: CASSRRKVPGKDGELFF
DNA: TGTGCCAGCAGCCGTAGGAAGGTTCCGGGAAAGGACGGGGAGCTGTTTTTT

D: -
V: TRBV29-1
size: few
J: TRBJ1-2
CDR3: CSVEERTREGYTF
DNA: TGCAGCGTTGAAGAAAGGACGAGAGAGGGCTACACCTTC

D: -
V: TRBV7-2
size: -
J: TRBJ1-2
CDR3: CASSRASGVRVRNYGYTF
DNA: TGTGCCAGCAGTCGAGCCTCAGGGGTGAGGGTGAGAAACTATGGCTACACCTTC

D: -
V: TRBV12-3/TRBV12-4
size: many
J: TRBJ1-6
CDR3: CASRTDNSPLHF
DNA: TGTGCCAGCAGGACCGATAATTCACCCCTCCACTTT

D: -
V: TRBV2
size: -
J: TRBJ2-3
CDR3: CASSDGGTDTQYF
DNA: TGTGCCAGCAGTGATGGGGGAACAGATACGCAGTATTTT

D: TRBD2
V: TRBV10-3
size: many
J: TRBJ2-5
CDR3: CAIGEGQETQYF
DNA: TGTGCCATCGGGGAGGGCCAAGAGACCCAGTACTTC

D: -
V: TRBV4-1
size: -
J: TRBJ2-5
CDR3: CASSQKAAGIIWETQYF
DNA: TGCGCCAGCAGCCAAAAGGCGGCGGGAATAATTTGGGAGACCCAGTACTTC

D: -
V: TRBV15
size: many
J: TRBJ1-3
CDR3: CATSRDPGYSGNTIYF
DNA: TGTGCCACCAGCAGAGATCCAGGGTATTCTGGAAACACCATATATTTT

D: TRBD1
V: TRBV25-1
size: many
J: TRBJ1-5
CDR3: CASSEAGGNRPQHF
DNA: TGTGCCAGCAGTGAAGCAGGGGGCAATCGGCCCCAGCATTTT

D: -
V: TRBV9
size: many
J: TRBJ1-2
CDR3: CASSGPGSGDGYTF
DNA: TGTGCCAGCAGCGGCCCAGGGTCAGGTGATGGCTACACCTTC

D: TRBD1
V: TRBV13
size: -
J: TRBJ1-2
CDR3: CASSLGPARQGPHYGYTF
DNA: TGTGCCAGCAGCTTAGGGCCTGCGAGACAGGGGCCGCACTATGGCTACACCTTC

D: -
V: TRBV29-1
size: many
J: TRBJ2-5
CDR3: CSVAEGPETQYF
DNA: TGCAGCGTTGCGGAGGGTCCGGAGACCCAGTACTTC

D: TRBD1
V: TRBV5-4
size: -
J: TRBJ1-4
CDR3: CASSLDRGNTNEKLFF
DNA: TGTGCCAGCAGCCTGGACAGGGGGAACACTAATGAAAAACTGTTTTTT

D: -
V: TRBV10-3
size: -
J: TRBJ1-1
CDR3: CASSVRPQSYSEAFF
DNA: TGTGCCAGCAGCGTGAGACCCCAGAGTTACTCTGAAGCTTTCTTT